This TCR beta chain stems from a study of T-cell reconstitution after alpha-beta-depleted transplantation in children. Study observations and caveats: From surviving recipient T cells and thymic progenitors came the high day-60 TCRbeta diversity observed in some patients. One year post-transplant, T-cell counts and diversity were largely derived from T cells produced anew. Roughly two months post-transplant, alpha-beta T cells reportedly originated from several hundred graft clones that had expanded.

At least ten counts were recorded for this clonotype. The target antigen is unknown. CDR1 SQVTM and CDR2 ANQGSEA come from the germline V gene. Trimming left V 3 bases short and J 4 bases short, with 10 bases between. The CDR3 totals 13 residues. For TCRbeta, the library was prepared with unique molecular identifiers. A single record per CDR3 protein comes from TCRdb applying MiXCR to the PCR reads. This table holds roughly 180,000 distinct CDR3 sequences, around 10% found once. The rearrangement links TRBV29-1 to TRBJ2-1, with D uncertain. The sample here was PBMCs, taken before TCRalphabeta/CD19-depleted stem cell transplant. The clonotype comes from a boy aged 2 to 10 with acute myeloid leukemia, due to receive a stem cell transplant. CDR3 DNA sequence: TGCAGCGTTGAGGCGGAAACTTACAATGAGCAGTTCTTC. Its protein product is CSVEAETYNEQFF.